This is a list of T cell receptor beta chains from one sample in a study of cytomegalovirus exposure and HLA in healthy donors. Some clones are missing from TCRdb's copy, which holds only in-frame ones; the method was immunoSEQ multiplex PCR. The sample lists around 150,000 clones; around 80% were seen once. Sequencing input: PBMCs. These receptors were collected from a man aged 40-49 years in good health and CMV-seropositive. Each CDR3 is given with its conserved first and last residue. D genes are given only for firm matches. Clone size is stated in some rows and not others, as once, few, many or a class when expanded.

d_gene | j_gene | abundance | v_gene | CDR3aa | CDR3nt
TRBD2 | TRBJ2-7 | - | TRBV14 | CASSRMGLADSSYEQYF | TGTGCCAGCAGCCGAATGGGACTAGCGGACAGCTCCTACGAGCAGTACTTC
TRBD2 | TRBJ2-1 | - | TRBV5-4 | CASSLGKAGDNEQFF | TGTGCCAGCAGCTTAGGGAAGGCGGGGGACAATGAGCAGTTCTTC
- | TRBJ2-7 | - | TRBV5-5 | CASSFEFSYEQYF | TGTGCCAGCAGCTTCGAGTTCTCCTACGAGCAGTACTTC
- | TRBJ1-6 | few | TRBV27 | CASSYSKAINSPLHF | TGTGCCAGCAGCTACTCGAAAGCGATAAATTCACCCCTCCACTTT
- | TRBJ1-2 | once | TRBV5-6 | CASSSGEYGYTF | TGTGCCAGCAGTTCCGGAGAATATGGCTACACCTTC
- | TRBJ2-7 | few | TRBV5-1 | CASSLDAGTPYEQYF | TGCGCCAGCAGCTTGGACGCCGGGACTCCCTACGAGCAGTACTTC
TRBD1 | TRBJ2-3 | few | TRBV11-1 | CASSFRVGQADTQYF | TGTGCCAGCAGCTTCCGTGTGGGACAGGCAGATACGCAGTATTTT
- | TRBJ2-7 | - | TRBV7-9 | CASSLSGNEQYF | TGTGCCAGCAGCTTATCGGGAAACGAGCAGTACTTC
- | TRBJ2-2 | - | TRBV5-1 | CASSLQYTGELFF | TGCGCCAGCAGCCTACAGTACACCGGGGAGCTGTTTTTT
TRBD1 | TRBJ1-4 | few | TRBV30 | CAWGGQGGEKLFF | TGTGCCTGGGGGGGACAGGGGGGTGAAAAACTGTTTTTT
- | TRBJ1-1 | - | TRBV29-1 | CSVEIGGRDTEAFF | TGCAGCGTTGAAATCGGGGGTAGGGACACTGAAGCTTTCTTT
TRBD1 | TRBJ2-7 | - | TRBV2 | CASSGDRNYEQYF | TGTGCCAGCAGCGGGGACAGGAATTACGAGCAGTACTTC
- | TRBJ1-3 | - | TRBV19 | CASSSRPRTRNTIYF | TGTGCCAGTAGTAGCCGGCCGAGGACAAGAAACACCATATATTTT
- | TRBJ2-1 | - | TRBV19 | CASSINEGLLYPNEQFF | TGTGCCAGTAGTATAAACGAGGGACTCTTATACCCCAATGAGCAGTTCTTC
- | TRBJ2-1 | once | TRBV7-8 | CASSLRDTLYNEQFF | TGTGCCAGCAGCCTCCGGGACACCTTATACAATGAGCAGTTCTTC